This T cell receptor (beta chain) comes out of a study of blood T cell repertoires in COVID-19 (TCRdb year 2020). Notes on the research overall: Samples covering the acute and convalescent phases of COVID-19 were provided by collaborators in the United States, Italy and Spain. A freely available public database, intended as a resource for researchers studying the immune response to SARS-CoV-2, is where the repertoires were released. Subjects who had been exposed to COVID-19, were actively infected with it, or had recovered from it provided the deeply sampled blood TCRbeta repertoires that made up the dataset. The prospective study material was composed of cDNA or gDNA derived from T cells, B-cell-depleted T cells, or PBMCs. Where available, HLA class I and class II types were taken from metadata supplied by the sample provider and were not determined by assay-based typing. The samples were drawn from the first 160 participants of the ongoing ImmuneRACE study and from 1,200 or so subjects provided by 6 global collaborators. The sample metadata nearly always contained a de-identified subject ID, COVID-19 status, age in years and sex. Overall study results and their limits: How much clinical and demographic metadata was included differed by source and by participant, and the metadata was provided uncurated.

The immunoSEQ Assay, a bias-controlled multiplex PCR, was used to amplify TCRbeta CDR3 regions from genomic DNA. On the study's bioinformatics: The number of nucleated cells in each sample was estimated by amplification of reference gene primers within the assay. To quantify the absolute abundance of each unique TCRbeta CDR3 rearrangement, sequence reads were collapsed and filtered. For each sample, productive Simpson clonality was calculated as the square root of Simpson's diversity index over productive rearrangements. TCRdb mirrors the immuneACCESS table, restricted to in-frame sequences. Some clones are absent from its copies; in checked studies, under half trace to an unresolved V gene, and the reason for the others is unknown. V, J and clone size derive from that table, while D and trimming were established from the DNA sequence. This sample holds under 300,000 clones; roughly 89% were observed only once. Clones ranked in the top ten supply about 4.6% of the sample.

In the case of this clone: What antigen it recognizes has not been identified. The record has no base qualities; no much larger clone is one base away.

CDR1 and CDR2 were assigned from the germline V gene (reference sequence) as MNHEY and SMNVEV. V trim: 8 bases; J trim: 0 bases; unmatched bases: 13. Its CDR3 holds 17 amino acids, cysteine through phenylalanine. Only the CDR3 part of the read is kept: 51 bases, read in frame from the first base. Another Seattle source contributed samples from volunteer blood donors who had recovered from COVID-19. Each collaborating institution followed its own protocols to collect whole blood in K2EDTA tubes. Collaborator samples were shipped for TCRbeta analysis as frozen whole blood, isolated PBMCs, or DNA extracted from either sample type.

This sequence originates from a woman aged 40-49 years who had recovered from COVID-19. Recombination linked TRBV27 to TRBJ1-5, with 7 middle bases fitting TRBD1. The sequenced sample consisted of peripheral blood. The DNA sequence is given as TGTGCCAGCCGTTCTAAGGGGGCCTTTTATAGCAATCAGCCCCAGCATTTT. This translates into CASRSKGAFYSNQPQHF.